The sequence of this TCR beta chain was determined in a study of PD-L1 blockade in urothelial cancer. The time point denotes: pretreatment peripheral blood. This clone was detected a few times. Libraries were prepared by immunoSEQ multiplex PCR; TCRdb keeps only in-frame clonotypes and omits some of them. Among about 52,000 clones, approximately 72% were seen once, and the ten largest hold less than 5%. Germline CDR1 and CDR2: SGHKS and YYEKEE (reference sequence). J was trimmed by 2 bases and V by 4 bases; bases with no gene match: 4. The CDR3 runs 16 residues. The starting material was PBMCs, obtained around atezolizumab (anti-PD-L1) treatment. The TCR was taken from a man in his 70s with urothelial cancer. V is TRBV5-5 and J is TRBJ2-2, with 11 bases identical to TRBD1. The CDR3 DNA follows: TGTGCCAGCAGCCCCGGACAGGGGGCAAACACCGGGGAGCTGTTTTTT. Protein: CASSPGQGANTGELFF. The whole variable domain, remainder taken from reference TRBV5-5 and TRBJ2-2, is DAGVTQSPTHLIKTRGQQVTLRCSPISGHKSVSWYQQVLGQGPQFIFQYYEKEERGRGNFPDRFSARQFPNYSSELNVNALLLGDSALYLCASSPGQGANTGELFFGEGSRLTVL.